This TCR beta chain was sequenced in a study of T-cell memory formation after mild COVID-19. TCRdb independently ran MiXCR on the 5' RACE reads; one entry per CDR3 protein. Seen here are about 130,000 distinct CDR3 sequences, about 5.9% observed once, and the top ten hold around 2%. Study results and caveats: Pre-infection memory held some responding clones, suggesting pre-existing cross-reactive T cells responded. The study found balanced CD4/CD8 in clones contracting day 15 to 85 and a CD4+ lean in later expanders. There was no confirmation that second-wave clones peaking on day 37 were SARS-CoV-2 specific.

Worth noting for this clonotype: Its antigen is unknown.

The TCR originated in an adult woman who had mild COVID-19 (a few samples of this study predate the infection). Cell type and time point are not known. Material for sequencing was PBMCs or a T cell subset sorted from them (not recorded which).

The CDR3, as DNA: TGTGCCAGTTGGGGCAGGGGGTCTGGCTACACCTTC. Translation: CASWGRGSGYTF. The chain is built from TRBV12-3 or TRBV12-4 and TRBJ1-2; 7 positions match TRBD1. The CDR3 is 12 amino acids. The V segment lost 9 bases and the J segment 7 bases; nucleotides outside the gene matches: 8.